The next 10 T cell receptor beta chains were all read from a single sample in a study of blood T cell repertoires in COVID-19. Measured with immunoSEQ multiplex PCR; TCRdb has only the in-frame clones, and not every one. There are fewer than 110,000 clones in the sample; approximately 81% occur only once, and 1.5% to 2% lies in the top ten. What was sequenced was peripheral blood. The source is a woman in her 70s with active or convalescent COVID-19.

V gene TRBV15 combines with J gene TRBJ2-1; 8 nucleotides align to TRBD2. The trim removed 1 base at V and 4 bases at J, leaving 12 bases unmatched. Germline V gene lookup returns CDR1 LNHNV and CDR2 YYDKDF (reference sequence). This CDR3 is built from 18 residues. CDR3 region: CATSRARAGGLRYNEQFF. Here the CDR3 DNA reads TGTGCCACCAGCAGAGCGCGGGCGGGGGGCCTAAGGTACAATGAGCAGTTCTTC.

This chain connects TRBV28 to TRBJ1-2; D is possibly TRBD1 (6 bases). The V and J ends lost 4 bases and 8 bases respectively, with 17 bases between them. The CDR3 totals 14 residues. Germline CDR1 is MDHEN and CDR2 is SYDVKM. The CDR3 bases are TGTGCCAGCAGTTCCCCAGGGCCAGGGGAAGGCTACACCTTC. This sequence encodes CASSSPGPGEGYTF.

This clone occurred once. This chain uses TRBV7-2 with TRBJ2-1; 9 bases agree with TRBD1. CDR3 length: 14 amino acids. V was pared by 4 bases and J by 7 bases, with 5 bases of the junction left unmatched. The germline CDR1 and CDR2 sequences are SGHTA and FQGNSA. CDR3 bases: TGTGCCAGCAGCTACCGACAGGGGGGAAATGAGCAGTTCTTC. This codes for CASSYRQGGNEQFF.

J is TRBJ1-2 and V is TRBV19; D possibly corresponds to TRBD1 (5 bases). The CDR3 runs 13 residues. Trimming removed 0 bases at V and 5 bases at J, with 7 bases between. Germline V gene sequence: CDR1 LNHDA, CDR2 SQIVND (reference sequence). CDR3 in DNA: TGTGCCAGTAGTATAGACCCAGGGTATGGCTACACCTTC. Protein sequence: CASSIDPGYGYTF.

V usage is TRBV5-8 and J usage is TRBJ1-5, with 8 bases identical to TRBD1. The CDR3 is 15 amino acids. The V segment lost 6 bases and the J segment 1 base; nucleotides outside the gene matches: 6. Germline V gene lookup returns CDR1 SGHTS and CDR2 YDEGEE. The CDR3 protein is CASTFRGQSNQPQHF. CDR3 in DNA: TGTGCCAGCACCTTCAGGGGGCAGAGCAATCAGCCCCAGCATTTT.

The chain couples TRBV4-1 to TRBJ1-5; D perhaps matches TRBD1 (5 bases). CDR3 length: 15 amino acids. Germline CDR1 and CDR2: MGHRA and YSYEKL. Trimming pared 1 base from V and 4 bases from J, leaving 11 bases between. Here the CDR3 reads CASSQARGSNQPQHF. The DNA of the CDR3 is TGCGCCAGCAGCCAAGCTAGGGGTAGTAATCAGCCCCAGCATTTT.

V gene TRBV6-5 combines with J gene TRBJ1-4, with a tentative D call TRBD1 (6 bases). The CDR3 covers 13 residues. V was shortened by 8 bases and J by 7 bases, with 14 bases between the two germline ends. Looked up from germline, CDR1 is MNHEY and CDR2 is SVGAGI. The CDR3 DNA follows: TGTGCCAGCGGAAACAGGGCGACTGAAAAACTGTTTTTT. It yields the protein CASGNRATEKLFF.

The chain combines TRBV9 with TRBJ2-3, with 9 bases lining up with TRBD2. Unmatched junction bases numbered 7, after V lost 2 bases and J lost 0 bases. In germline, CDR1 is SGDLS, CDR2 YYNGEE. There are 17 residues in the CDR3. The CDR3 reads CASSVGSGSISTDTQYF. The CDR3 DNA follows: TGTGCCAGCAGCGTGGGTAGCGGGAGCATTAGCACAGATACGCAGTATTTT.

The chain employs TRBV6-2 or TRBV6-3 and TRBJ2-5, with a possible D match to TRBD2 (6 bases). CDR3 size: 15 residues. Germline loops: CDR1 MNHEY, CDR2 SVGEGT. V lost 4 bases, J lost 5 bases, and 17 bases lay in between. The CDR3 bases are TGTGCCAGCAGTTTCCTGGGACTGGAGGGCGAGACCCAGTACTTC. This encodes CASSFLGLEGETQYF.

Here the CDR3 DNA reads TGTGCCAGCAGCGTAGGTGGCCTAGCGTTGGGCACCGGGGAGCTGTTTTTT. Residues: CASSVGGLALGTGELFF. The chain employs TRBV9 and TRBJ2-2, with D perhaps matching TRBD2 (6 bases). V lost 0 bases and J lost 4, with 16 bases in between. The CDR3 contains 17 residues. Germline assignment: CDR1 SGDLS and CDR2 YYNGEE. Drawing the rest from reference TRBV9 and TRBJ2-2, the complete variable domain is DSGVTQTPKHLITATGQRVTLRCSPRSGDLSVYWYQQSLDQGLQFLIQYYNGEERAKGNILERFSAQQFPDLHSELNLSSLELGDSALYFCASSVGGLALGTGELFFGEGSRLTVL.